The TCR beta chain under discussion was sequenced for a study of T cells in Graves' hyperthyroidism and ophthalmopathy. The CDR3 runs to 13 residues. Germline loops: CDR1 SQVTM, CDR2 ANQGSEA. Trimming left V 7 bases short and J 7 bases short, with 19 bases between. RNA transcripts were the template for amplifying TCR beta CDR3 regions. The TCR CDR3 was amplified in a first-round RT-PCR using the HTBI primer set. In TCRdb, the multiplex PCR reads were re-called with MiXCR into one record per CDR3 protein. The table shows around 450,000 distinct CDR3 sequences, with 15% to 19% occurring only once. V and J are TRBV29-1 and TRBJ1-1, with TRBD1 as a possible D gene (6 bases). Sequenced: blood. This TCR derives from a woman aged 18-35 years with Graves' hyperthyroidism. Written as DNA, the CDR3 is TGCAGCGCCGAACGCGACAGGAAAGATGAAGCTTTCTTT. This encodes CSAERDRKDEAFF.